The clone carrying this T cell receptor beta chain showed up just a few times. Antigen unknown. Sequenced material consisted of expressed TCRB transcripts (all of the isolated RNA was reverse transcribed). Data came from immunoSEQ multiplex PCR; TCRdb stores just in-frame clones and leaves some out. The sample has approximately 250,000 clones, 7.5% to 10% seen once. This sample is drawn from a study of beta chain features in type 1 diabetes. Whole-study results and caveats: When VDJ junctions were examined, type 1 diabetes patients showed fewer insertions and more deletions.

There are 18 residues in the CDR3. Germline loops: CDR1 SGHRS, CDR2 YFSETQ. V shed 7 bases and J 2 bases; nucleotides not matched to a gene: 10. This receptor was taken from a woman aged 18 to 35 in good health. Sequencing input: naive CD4+ T cells from blood. The chain has TRBV5-1 and TRBJ2-6; TRBD1 matches 12 bases. Here the CDR3 DNA reads TGCGCCAGCGGTCCGGGACAGGGGGCGTTCGCTGGGGCCAACGTCCTGACTTTC. Its translation is CASGPGQGAFAGANVLTF.